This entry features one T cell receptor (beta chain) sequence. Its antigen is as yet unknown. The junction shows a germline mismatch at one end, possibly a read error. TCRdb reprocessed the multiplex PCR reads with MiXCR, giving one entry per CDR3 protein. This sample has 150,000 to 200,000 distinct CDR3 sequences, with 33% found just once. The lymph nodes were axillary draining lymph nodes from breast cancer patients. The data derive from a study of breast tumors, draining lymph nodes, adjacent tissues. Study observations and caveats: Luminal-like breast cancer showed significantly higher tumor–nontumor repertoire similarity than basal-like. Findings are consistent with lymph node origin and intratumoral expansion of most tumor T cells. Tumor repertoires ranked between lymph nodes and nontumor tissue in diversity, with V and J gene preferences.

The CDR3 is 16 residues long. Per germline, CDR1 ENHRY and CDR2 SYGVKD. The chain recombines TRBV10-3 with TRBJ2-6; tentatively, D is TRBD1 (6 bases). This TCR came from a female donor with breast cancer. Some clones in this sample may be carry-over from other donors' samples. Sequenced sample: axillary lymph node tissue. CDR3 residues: CVISGSSGVRANVLTF. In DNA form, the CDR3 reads TGTGTCATCAGTGGTTCCTCAGGGGTCAGGGCCAACGTCCTGACTTTC.